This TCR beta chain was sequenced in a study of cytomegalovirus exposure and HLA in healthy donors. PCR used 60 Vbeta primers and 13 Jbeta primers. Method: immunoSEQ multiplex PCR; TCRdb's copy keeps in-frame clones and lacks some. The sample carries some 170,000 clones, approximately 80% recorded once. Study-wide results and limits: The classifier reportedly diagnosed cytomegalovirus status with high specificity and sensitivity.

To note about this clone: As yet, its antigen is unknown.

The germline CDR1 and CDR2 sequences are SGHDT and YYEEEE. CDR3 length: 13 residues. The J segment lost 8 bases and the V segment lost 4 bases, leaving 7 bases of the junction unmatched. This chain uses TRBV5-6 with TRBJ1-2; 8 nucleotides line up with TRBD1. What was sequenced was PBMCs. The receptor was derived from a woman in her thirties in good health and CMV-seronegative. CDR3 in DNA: TGTGCCAGCAGCCCGCGGACAGGGAGGGGCTACACCTTC. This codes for CASSPRTGRGYTF.